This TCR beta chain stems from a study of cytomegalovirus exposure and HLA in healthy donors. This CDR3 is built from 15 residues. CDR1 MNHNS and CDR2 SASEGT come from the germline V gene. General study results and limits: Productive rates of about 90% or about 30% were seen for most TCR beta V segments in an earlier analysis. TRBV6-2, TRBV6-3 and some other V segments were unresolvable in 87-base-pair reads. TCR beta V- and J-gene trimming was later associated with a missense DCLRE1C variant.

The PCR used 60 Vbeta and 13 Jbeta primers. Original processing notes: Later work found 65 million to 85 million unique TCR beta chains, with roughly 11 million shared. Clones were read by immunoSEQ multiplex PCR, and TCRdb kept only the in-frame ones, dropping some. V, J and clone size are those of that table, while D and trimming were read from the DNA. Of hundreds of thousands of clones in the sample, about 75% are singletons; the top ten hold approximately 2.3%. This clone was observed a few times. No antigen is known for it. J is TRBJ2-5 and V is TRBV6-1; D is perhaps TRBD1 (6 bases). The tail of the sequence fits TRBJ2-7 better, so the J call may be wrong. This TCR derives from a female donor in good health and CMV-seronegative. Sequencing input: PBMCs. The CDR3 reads CASSEVRNRAHEQYF. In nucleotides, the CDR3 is TGTGCCAGCAGTGAGGTCCGCAACAGGGCCCACGAGCAGTACTTC.